This T cell receptor (beta chain) was sequenced during a study of blood T cell repertoires in COVID-19. Sequenced by immunoSEQ multiplex PCR; TCRdb stores in-frame clones only, minus some. The sample yields roughly 120,000 clones, approximately 79% seen once. This clone was counted once. The V gene lost 4 bases and the J gene lost 8 bases, with 16 bases spanning the gap. CDR3 size: 14 residues. Germline values: CDR1 SGDLS, CDR2 YYNGEE. This TCR was recovered from an elderly woman with active or convalescent COVID-19. The rearrangement uses TRBV9 and TRBJ2-1; a weak D match, TRBD2 (6 bases). Sequenced: peripheral blood. The CDR3 region is CASSFPPGGDEQFF. CDR3 nucleotide sequence: TGTGCCAGCAGCTTCCCCCCCGGCGGGGATGAGCAGTTCTTC.